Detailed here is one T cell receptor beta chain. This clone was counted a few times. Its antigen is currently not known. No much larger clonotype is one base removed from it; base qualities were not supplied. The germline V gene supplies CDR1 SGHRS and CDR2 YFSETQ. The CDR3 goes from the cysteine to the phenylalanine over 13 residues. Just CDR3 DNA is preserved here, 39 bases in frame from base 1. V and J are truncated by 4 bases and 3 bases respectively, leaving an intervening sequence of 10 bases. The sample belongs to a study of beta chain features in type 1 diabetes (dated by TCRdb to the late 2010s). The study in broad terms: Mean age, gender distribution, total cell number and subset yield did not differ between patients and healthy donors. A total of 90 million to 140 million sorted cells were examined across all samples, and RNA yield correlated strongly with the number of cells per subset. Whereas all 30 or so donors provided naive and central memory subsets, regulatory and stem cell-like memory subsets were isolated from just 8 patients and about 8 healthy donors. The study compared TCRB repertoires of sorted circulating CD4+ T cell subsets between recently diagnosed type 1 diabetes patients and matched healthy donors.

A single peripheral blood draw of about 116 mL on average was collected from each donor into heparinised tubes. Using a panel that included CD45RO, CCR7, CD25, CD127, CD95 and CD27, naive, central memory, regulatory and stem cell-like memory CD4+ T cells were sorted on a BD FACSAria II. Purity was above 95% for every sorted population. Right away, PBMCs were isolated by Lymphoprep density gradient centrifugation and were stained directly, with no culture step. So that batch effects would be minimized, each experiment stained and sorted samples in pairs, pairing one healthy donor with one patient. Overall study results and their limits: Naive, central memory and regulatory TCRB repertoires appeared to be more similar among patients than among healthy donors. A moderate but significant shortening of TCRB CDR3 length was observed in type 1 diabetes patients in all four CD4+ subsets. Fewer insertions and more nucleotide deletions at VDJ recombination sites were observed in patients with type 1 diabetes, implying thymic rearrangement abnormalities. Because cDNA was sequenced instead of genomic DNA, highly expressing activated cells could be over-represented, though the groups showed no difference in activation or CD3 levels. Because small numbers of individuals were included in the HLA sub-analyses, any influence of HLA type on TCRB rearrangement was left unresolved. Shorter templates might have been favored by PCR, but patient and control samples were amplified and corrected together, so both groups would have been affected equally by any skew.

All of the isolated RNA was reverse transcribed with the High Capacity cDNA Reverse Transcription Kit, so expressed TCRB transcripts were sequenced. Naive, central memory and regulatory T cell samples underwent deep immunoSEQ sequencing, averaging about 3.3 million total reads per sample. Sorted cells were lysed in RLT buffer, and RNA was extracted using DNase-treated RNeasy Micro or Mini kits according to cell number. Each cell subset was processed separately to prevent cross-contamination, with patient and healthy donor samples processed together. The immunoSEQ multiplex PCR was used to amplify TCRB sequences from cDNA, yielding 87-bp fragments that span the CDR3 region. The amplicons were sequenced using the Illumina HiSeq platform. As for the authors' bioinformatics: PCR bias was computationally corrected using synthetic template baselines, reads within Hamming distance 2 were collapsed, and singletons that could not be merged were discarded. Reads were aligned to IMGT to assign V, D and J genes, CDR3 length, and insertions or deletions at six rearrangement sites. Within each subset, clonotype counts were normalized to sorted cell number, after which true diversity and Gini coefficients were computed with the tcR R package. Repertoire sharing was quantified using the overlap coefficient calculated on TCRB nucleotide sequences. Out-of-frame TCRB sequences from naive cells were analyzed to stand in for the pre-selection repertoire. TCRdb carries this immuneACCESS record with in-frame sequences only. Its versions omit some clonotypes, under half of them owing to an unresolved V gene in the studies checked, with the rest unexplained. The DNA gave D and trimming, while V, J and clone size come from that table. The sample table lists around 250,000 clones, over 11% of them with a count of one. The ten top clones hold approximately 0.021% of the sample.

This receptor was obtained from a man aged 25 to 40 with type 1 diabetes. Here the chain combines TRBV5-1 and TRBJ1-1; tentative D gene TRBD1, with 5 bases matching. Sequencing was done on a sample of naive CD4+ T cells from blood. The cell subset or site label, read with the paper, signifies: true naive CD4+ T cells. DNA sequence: TGCGCCAGCAGCGGCCGGGGGGACACTGAAGCTTTCTTT. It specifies CASSGRGDTEAFF.